This T cell receptor beta chain was profiled in a study of shared clonotypes between healthy human individuals. General study results and limits: For sorted subsets, rarefaction showed incomplete sequencing despite large depth.

CD8 cells regarded as naive lacked CD45RO, were positively chosen for CCR7, and omitted terminally differentiated effector memory CD45RA+ cells. Everyone who donated was a Caucasian adult who lived in Nashville, Tennessee. Deep-level assay runs were performed. The assay was immunoSEQ multiplex PCR, and TCRdb's table has in-frame clones only and misses some. The table lists about 2.2 million clones, just under 95% of them singletons. From germline, CDR1 is SGHRS and CDR2 YFSETQ. Trimming pared 0 bases from V and 5 bases from J, leaving 9 bases between. The CDR3 consists of 13 residues. As for this clone: The target antigen is unknown.

The sequence derives from a man younger than 35 in good health. Some clones in this sample may be carry-over from other donors' samples. The chain employs TRBV5-1 and TRBJ2-7; no reliable D call. The sample consisted of naive CD8+ T cells from PBMCs. The chain's CDR3 is CASSLGGANEQYF. The DNA of the CDR3 is TGCGCCAGCAGCTTGGGTGGTGCAAACGAGCAGTACTTC. Full variable domain (remainder filled in from reference TRBV5-1 and TRBJ2-7): KAGVTQTPRYLIKTRGQQVTLSCSPISGHRSVSWYQQTPGQGLQFLFEYFSETQRNKGNFPGRFSGRQFSNSRSEMNVSTLELGDSALYLCASSLGGANEQYFGPGTRLTVT.